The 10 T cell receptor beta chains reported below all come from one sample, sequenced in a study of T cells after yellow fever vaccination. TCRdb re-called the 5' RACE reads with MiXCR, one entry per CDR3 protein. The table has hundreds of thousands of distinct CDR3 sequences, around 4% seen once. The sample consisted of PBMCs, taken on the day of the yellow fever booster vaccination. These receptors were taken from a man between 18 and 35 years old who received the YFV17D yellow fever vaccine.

The CDR3 sequence: CASSSLTGERSPLHF. CDR3 in DNA: TGCGCCAGCAGCTCCTTAACAGGGGAACGTTCACCCCTCCACTTT. The chain is built from TRBV5-1 and TRBJ1-6, with 7 bases lining up with TRBD1. V lost 3 bases and J lost 9; bases outside the gene matches: 9. This CDR3 contains 15 residues. Germline V gene data show CDR1 as SGHRS and CDR2 as YFSETQ.

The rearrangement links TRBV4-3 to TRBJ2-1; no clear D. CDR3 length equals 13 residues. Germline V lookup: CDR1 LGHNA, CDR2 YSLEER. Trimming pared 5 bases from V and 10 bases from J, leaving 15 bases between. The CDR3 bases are TGCGCCAGCAGCTATGGGGATTTAGGGGAGCAGTTCTTC. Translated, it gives CASSYGDLGEQFF.

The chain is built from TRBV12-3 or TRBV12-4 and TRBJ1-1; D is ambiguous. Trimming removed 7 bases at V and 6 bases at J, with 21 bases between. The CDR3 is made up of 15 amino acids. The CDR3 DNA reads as TGTGCCAGCACTGACCCTAGGACGGGTATCGCTGAAGCTTTCTTT. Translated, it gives CASTDPRTGIAEAFF.

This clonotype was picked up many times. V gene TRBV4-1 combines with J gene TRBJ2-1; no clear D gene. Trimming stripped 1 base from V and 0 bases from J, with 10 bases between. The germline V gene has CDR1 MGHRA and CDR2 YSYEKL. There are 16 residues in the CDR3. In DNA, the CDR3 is TGCGCCAGCAGCCAAGTCGACATTATCTCCTACAATGAGCAGTTCTTC. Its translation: CASSQVDIISYNEQFF.

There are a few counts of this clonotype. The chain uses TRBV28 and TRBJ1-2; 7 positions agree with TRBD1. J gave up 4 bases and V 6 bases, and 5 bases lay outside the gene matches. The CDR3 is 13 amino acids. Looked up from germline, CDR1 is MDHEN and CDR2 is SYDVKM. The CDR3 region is CASRPGQTYGYTF. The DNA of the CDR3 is TGTGCCAGCAGGCCGGGACAGACCTATGGCTACACCTTC.

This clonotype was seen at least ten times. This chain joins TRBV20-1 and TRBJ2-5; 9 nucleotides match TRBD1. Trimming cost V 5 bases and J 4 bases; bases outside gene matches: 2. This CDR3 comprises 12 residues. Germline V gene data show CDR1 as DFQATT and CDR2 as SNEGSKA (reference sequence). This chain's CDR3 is CSAPDRGETQYF. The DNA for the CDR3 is TGCAGTGCTCCGGACAGGGGAGAGACCCAGTACTTC.

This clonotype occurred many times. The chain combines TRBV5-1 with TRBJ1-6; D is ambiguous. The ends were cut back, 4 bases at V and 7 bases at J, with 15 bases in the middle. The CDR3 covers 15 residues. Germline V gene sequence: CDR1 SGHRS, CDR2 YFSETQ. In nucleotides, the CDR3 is TGCGCCAGCAGCGGCGGAACACGCCCGAATTCACCCCTCCACTTT. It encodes CASSGGTRPNSPLHF.

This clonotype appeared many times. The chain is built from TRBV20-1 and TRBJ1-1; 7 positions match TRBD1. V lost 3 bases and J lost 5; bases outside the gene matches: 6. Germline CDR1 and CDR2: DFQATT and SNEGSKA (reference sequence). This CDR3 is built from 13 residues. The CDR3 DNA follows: TGCAGTGCTAGGACAGGGAGGACAACTGAAGCTTTCTTT. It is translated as CSARTGRTTEAFF.

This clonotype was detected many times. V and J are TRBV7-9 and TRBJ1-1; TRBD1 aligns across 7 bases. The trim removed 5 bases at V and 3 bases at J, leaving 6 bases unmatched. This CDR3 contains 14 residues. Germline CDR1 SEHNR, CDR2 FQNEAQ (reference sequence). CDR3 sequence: CASSRWDSHTEAFF. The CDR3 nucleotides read TGTGCCAGCAGCCGATGGGACAGCCACACTGAAGCTTTCTTT. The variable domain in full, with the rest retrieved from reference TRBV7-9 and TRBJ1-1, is DTGVSQNPRHKITKRGQNVTFRCDPISEHNRLYWYRQTLGQGPEFLTYFQNEAQLEKSRLLSDRFSAERPKGSFSTLEIQRTEQGDSAMYLCASSRWDSHTEAFFGQGTRLTVV.

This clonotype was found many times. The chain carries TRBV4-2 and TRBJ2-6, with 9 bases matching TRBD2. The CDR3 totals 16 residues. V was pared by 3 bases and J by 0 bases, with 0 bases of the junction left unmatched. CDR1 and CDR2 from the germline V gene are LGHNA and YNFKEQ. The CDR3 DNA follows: TGTGCCAGCAGCCAGCGGGGGGGCTCTGGGGCCAACGTCCTGACTTTC. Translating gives CASSQRGGSGANVLTF.